This T cell receptor (beta chain) was sequenced during a study of technical replicates of blood from a few donors. The protocol was immunoSEQ multiplex PCR, while the TCRdb copy is restricted to in-frame clones and leaves out a portion. This sample has some 84,000 clones, with roughly 90% found just once. CDR3 size: 17 residues. In germline, CDR1 is SGDLS, CDR2 YYNGEE. The V end lost 0 bases, the J end lost 2 bases, and 15 bases lay between the germline ends. This rearrangement joins TRBV9 to TRBJ1-3; D gene unclear. This receptor was taken from a human donor in good health. The sample comprised T cells isolated from PBMCs. CDR3 loop: CASSVGMIRGTGNTIYF. For the CDR3, the DNA is TGTGCCAGCAGCGTAGGTATGATCCGAGGTACTGGAAACACCATATATTTT.